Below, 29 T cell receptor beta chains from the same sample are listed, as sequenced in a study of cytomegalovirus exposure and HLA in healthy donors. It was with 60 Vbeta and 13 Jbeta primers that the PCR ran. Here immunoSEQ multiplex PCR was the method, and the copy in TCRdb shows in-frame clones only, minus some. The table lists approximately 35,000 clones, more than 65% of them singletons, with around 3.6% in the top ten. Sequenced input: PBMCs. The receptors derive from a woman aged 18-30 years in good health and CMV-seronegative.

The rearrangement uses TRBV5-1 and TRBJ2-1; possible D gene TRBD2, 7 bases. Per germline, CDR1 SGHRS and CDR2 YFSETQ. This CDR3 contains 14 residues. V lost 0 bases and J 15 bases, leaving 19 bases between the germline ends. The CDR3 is CASSLDRGQRGGFF. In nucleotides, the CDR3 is TGCGCCAGCAGCTTGGATCGGGGGCAGCGGGGCGGGTTCTTC. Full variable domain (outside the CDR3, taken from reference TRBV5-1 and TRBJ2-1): KAGVTQTPRYLIKTRGQQVTLSCSPISGHRSVSWYQQTPGQGLQFLFEYFSETQRNKGNFPGRFSGRQFSNSRSEMNVSTLELGDSALYLCASSLDRGQRGGFFGPGTRLTVL.

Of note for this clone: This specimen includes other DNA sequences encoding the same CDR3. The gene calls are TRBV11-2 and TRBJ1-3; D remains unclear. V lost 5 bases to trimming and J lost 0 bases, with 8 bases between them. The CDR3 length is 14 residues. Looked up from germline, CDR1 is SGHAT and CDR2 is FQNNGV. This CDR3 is CASSPRFSGNTIYF. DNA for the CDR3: TGTGCCAGCAGCCCCCGGTTCTCTGGAAACACCATATATTTT.

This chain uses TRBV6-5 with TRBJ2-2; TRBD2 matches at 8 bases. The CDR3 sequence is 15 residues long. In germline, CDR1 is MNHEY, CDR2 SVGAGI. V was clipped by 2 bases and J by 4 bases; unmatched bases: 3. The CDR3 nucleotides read TGTGCCAGCAGTTACGACGGGAGGGTCACCGGGGAGCTGTTTTTT. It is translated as CASSYDGRVTGELFF.

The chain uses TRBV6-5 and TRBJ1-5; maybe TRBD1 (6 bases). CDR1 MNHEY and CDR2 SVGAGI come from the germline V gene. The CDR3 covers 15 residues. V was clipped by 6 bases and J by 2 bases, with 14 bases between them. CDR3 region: CASSRARGGNQPQHF. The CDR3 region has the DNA TGTGCCAGCAGCCGCGCCAGGGGAGGCAATCAGCCCCAGCATTTT.

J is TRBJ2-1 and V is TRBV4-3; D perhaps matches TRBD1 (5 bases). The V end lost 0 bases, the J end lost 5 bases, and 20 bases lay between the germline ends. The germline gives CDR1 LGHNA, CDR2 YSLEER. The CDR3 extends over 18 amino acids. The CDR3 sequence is CASSQDAARTRANNEQFF. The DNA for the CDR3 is TGCGCCAGCAGCCAAGATGCGGCCCGGACAAGGGCAAACAATGAGCAGTTCTTC.

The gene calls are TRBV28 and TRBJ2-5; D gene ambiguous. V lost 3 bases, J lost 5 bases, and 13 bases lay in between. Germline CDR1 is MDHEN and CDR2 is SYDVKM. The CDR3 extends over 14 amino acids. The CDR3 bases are TGTGCCAGCAGTTTTTTTACAGTTTCGGAGACCCAGTACTTC. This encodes CASSFFTVSETQYF.

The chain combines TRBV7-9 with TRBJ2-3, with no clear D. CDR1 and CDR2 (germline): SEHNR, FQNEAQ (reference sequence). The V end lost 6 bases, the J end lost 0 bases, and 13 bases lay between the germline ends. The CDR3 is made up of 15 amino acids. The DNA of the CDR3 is TGTGCCAGCAGTCCCCCGTGGGCTAGCACAGATACGCAGTATTTT. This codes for CASSPPWASTDTQYF.

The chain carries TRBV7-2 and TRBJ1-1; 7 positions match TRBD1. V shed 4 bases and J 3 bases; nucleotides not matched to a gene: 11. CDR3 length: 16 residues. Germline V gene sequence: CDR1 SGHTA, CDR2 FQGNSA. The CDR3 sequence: CASSSRGAGGDTEAFF. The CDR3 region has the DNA TGTGCCAGCAGCTCCCGGGGCGCAGGGGGAGACACTGAAGCTTTCTTT.

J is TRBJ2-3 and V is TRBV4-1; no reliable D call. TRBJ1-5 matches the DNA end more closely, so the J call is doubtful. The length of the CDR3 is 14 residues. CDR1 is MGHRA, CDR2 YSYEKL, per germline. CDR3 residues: CAPPAYSSTDTQHF. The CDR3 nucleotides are TGCGCCCCCCCGGCATACTCTAGCACAGATACGCAGCATTTT.

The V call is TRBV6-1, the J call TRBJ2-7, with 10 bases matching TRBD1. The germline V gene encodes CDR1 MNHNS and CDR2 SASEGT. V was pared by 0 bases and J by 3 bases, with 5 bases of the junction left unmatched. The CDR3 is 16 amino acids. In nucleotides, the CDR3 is TGTGCCAGCAGTGAAGCGGCGGGGACAGGGGTCTACGAGCAGTACTTC. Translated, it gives CASSEAAGTGVYEQYF.

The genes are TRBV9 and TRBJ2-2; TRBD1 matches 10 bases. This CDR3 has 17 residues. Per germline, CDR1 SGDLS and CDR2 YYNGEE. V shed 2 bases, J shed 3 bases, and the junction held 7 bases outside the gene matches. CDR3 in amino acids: CASSVGQGPMDTGELFF. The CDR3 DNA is TGTGCCAGCAGCGTGGGACAGGGGCCCATGGACACCGGGGAGCTGTTTTTT.

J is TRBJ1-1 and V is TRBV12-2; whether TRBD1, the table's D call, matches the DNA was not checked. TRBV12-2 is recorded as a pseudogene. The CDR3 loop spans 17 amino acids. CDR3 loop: CASRLAPQGHRNTEAFF. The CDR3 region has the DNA TGTGCAAGTCGCTTAGCGCCCCAGGGACATAGGAACACTGAAGCTTTCTTT.

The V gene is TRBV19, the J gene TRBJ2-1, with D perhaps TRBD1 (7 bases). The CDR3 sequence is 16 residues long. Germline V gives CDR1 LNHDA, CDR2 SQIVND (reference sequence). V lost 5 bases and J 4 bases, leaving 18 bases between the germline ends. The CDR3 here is CASSPRQPGGYNEQFF. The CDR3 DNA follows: TGTGCCAGTAGTCCCCGACAGCCAGGGGGGTACAATGAGCAGTTCTTC.

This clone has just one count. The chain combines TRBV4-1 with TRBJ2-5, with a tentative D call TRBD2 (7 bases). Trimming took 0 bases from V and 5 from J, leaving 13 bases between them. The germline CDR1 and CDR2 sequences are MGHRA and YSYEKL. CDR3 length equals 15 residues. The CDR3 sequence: CASSQDWGGGETQYF. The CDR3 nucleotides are TGCGCCAGCAGCCAAGATTGGGGGGGCGGGGAGACCCAGTACTTC.

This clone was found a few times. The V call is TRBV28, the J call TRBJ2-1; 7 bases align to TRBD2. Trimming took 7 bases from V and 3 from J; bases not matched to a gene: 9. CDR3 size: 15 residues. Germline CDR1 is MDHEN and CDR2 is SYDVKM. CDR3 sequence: CASNPGLMFYNEQFF. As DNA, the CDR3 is TGTGCCAGCAATCCGGGACTAATGTTCTACAATGAGCAGTTCTTC.

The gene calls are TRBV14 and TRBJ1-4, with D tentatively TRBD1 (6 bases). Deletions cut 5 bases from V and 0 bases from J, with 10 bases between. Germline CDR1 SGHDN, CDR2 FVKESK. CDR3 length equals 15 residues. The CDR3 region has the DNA TGTGCCAGCAGCGAGGGACACCCAACTAATGAAAAACTGTTTTTT. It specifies CASSEGHPTNEKLFF.

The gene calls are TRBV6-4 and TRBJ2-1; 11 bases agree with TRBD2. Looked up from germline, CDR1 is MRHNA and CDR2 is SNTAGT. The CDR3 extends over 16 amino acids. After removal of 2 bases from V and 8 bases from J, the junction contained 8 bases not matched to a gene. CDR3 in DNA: TGTGCCAGCAGTGACAAACGGACTAGCGGGCCCGATGAGCAGTTCTTC. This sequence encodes CASSDKRTSGPDEQFF.

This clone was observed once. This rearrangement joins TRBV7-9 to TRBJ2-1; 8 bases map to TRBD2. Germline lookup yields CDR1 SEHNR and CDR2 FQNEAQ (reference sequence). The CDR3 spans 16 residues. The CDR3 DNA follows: TGTTCCCTGCGGGGGGATAATCACAGCTCCTACAATGAGCAGTTCTTC. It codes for CSLRGDNHSSYNEQFF.

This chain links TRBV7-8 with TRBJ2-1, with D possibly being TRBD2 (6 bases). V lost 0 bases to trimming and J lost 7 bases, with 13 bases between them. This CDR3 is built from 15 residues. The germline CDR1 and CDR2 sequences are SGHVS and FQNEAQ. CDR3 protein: CASSLARDPGNEQFF. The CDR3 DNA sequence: TGTGCCAGCAGCTTAGCGCGGGATCCAGGGAATGAGCAGTTCTTC.

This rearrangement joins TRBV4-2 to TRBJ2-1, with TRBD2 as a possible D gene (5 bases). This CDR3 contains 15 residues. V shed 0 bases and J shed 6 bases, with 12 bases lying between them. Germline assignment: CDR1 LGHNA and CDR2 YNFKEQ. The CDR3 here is CASSQDEASPNEQFF. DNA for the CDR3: TGTGCCAGCAGCCAAGATGAGGCTAGCCCCAATGAGCAGTTCTTC.

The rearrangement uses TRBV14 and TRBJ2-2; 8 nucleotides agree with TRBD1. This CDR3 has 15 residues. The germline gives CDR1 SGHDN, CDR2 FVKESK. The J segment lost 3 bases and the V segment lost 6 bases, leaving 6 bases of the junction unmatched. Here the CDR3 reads CASSPRGPHTGELFF. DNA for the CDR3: TGTGCCAGCAGTCCCAGGGGGCCGCACACCGGGGAGCTGTTTTTT.

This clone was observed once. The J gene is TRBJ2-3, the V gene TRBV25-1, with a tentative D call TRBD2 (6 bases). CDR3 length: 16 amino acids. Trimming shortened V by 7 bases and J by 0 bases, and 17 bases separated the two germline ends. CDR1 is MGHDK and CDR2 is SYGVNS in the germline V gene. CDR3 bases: TGTGCCAGCACCGAGCGCGGGGCGTATAGCACAGATACGCAGTATTTT. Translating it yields CASTERGAYSTDTQYF.

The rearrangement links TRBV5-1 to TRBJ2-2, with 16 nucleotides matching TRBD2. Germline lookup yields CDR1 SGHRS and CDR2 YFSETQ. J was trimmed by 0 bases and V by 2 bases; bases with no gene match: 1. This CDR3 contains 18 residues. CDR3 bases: TGCGCCAGCAGCTTCGGGACTAGCGGGAGGGCGAACACCGGGGAGCTGTTTTTT. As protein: CASSFGTSGRANTGELFF.

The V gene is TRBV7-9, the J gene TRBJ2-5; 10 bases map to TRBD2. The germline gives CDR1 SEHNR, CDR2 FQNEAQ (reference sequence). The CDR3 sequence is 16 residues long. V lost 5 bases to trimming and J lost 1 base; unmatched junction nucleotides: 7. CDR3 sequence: CASSPATSGVQETQYF. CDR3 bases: TGTGCCAGCAGCCCGGCTACTAGCGGGGTCCAAGAGACCCAGTACTTC.

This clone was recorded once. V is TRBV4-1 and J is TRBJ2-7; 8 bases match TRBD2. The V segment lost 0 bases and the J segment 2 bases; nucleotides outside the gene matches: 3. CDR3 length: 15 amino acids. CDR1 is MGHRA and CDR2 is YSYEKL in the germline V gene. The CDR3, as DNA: TGCGCCAGCAGCCAAGATCCGGGAGGGGCCTACGAGCAGTACTTC. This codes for CASSQDPGGAYEQYF.

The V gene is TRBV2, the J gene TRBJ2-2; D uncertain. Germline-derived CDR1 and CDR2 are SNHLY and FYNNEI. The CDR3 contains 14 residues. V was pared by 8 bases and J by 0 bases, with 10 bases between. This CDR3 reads CASLLSSNTGELFF. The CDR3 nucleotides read TGTGCCAGCTTGTTGTCCTCGAACACCGGGGAGCTGTTTTTT.

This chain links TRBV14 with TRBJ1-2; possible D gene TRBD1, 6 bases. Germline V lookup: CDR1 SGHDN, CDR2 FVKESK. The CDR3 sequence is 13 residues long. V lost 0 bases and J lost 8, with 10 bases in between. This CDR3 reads CASSQDNRVGYTF. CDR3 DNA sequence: TGTGCCAGCAGCCAAGATAACAGGGTCGGCTACACCTTC.

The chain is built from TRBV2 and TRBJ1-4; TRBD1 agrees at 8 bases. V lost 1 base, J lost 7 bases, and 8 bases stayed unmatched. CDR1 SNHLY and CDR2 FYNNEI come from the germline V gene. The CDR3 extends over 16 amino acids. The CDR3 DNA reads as TGTGCCAGCAGTGAAGTGTACGACAGGGGCCGTGAAAAACTGTTTTTT. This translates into CASSEVYDRGREKLFF.

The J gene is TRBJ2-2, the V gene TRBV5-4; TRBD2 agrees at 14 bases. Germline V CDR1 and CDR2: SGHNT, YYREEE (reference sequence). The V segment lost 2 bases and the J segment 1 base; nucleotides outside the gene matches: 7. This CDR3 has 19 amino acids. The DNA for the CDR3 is TGTGCCAGCAGCTTAGAACCGGGACTAGCGGGAGTGAACACCGGGGAGCTGTTTTTT. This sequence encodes CASSLEPGLAGVNTGELFF.